This T cell receptor (beta chain) derives from a study of beta chain features in type 1 diabetes. Trimming cost V 5 bases and J 2 bases, with 11 bases left between them. This CDR3 spans 14 amino acids. CDR1 is SGHTA, CDR2 FQGNSA, per germline. This clone was found a few times. Other DNA sequences in this specimen translate into the identical CDR3. What was sequenced were expressed TCRB transcripts, since all of the isolated RNA had been reverse transcribed. The data were produced by immunoSEQ multiplex PCR, yet TCRdb's version contains in-frame clones alone and is incomplete. The data show under 250,000 clones, 11% seen once.

The chain carries TRBV7-2 and TRBJ2-3, with D perhaps matching TRBD1 (6 bases). The sequencing sample was made of central memory CD4+ T cells from blood. The TCR originated in a man aged 18 to 30 in good health. In DNA, the CDR3 is TGTGCCAGCAGCCTCTGGACAGACACAGATACGCAGTATTTT. Protein: CASSLWTDTDTQYF. Supplemented by reference TRBV7-2 and TRBJ2-3, the full variable domain reads GAGVSQSPSNKVTEKGKDVELRCDPISGHTALYWYRQSLGQGLEFLIYFQGNSAPDKSGLPSDRFSAERTGGSVSTLTIQRTQQEDSAVYLCASSLWTDTDTQYFGPGTRLTVL.